The 32 T cell receptor beta chains given below trace back to one sample, sequenced in a study of blood T cell repertoires in COVID-19 (dated by TCRdb to the early 2020s). The receptor library was made with the immunoSEQ multiplex PCR assay. TCRdb limited this immuneACCESS table to in-frame rearrangements with V and J called. A share of clones is missing; checked studies link under half to unresolved V genes, and the rest is unexplained. This sample lists roughly 500,000 clones; approximately 89% were detected once. Clones ranked in the top ten supply around 0.95% of the sample. Sequencing was done on a sample of peripheral blood. All receptors derive from a man aged 18-30 years with COVID-19, enrolled during active disease.

The V and J genes are TRBV14 and TRBJ1-1; D gene ambiguous. V gave up 4 bases and J gave up 0 bases, with 6 bases separating them. Germline CDR1 is SGHDN and CDR2 is FVKESK. This CDR3 is 13 amino acids long. CDR3 region: CASSLALNTEAFF. The CDR3 coding sequence is TGTGCCAGCAGCCTGGCCCTGAACACTGAAGCTTTCTTT.

The chain couples TRBV6-5 to TRBJ1-6; TRBD1 matches 8 bases. The CDR3 spans 15 residues. Germline-derived CDR1 and CDR2 are MNHEY and SVGAGI. V lost 5 bases and J lost 7; bases outside the gene matches: 7. This chain's CDR3 is CASSPAGTGNSPLHF. CDR3 sequence (DNA): TGTGCCAGCAGTCCTGCCGGGACAGGAAATTCACCCCTCCACTTT.

This chain uses TRBV11-3 with TRBJ2-7; 9 bases fit TRBD1. Germline V lookup: CDR1 SGHNT, CDR2 YENEEA. The V segment lost 6 bases and the J segment 0 bases; nucleotides outside the gene matches: 9. The CDR3 runs to 16 residues. The DNA for the CDR3 is TGTGCCAGCAGTTCACGCGGACAGGGGTCCTCCTACGAGCAGTACTTC. Amino acid sequence: CASSSRGQGSSYEQYF.

The chain combines TRBV11-2 with TRBJ1-2; 9 bases map to TRBD1. Germline V gives CDR1 SGHAT, CDR2 FQNNGV. Trimming cost V 4 bases and J 5 bases; bases outside gene matches: 8. This CDR3 spans 15 amino acids. In DNA, the CDR3 is TGTGCCAGCAGCTCTGTACAGGGGGCGCGGTATGGCTACACCTTC. Amino acids: CASSSVQGARYGYTF.

The CDR3 is CASSVSLGEAFF. The DNA of the CDR3 is TGTGCCAGCAGCGTCAGCCTAGGTGAAGCTTTCTTT. V gene TRBV7-9 combines with J gene TRBJ1-1; D is uncertain. Trimming removed 5 bases at V and 7 bases at J, with 11 bases between. There are 12 residues in the CDR3. Germline CDR1 SEHNR, CDR2 FQNEAQ (reference sequence).

This chain links TRBV19 with TRBJ2-7; a weak D match, TRBD2 (6 bases). Germline V gives CDR1 LNHDA, CDR2 SQIVND (reference sequence). This CDR3 has 12 residues. Trimming left V 7 bases short and J 1 base short, with 8 bases between. CDR3 loop: CASTGDSYEQYF. DNA of the CDR3: TGTGCCAGTACGGGGGATTCCTACGAGCAGTACTTC. Together with reference TRBV19 and TRBJ2-7, the CDR3 gives the full variable domain: DGGITQSPKYLFRKEGQNVTLSCEQNLNHDAMYWYRQDPGQGLRLIYYSQIVNDFQKGDIAEGYSVSREKKESFPLTVTSAQKNPTAFYLCASTGDSYEQYFGPGTRLTVT.

The chain uses TRBV10-2 and TRBJ1-2; D is possibly TRBD1 (5 bases). The length of the CDR3 is 13 residues. The V end lost 0 bases, the J end lost 7 bases, and 9 bases lay between the germline ends. Germline V gives CDR1 WSHSY, CDR2 SAAADI. This CDR3 is CASSESTGGGYTF. DNA of the CDR3: TGCGCCAGCAGTGAGTCAACAGGCGGTGGCTACACCTTC.

This clone has only one observation. The chain links TRBV18 to TRBJ2-5; D possibly corresponds to TRBD2 (5 bases). The CDR3 runs 14 residues. V shed 2 bases and J shed 5 bases, with 12 bases lying between them. Germline CDR1 is KGHSH and CDR2 is LQKENI. CDR3 sequence reads: CASSPSGEEETQYF. The DNA of the CDR3 is TGTGCCAGCTCACCATCCGGGGAAGAGGAGACCCAGTACTTC.

The chain joins TRBV7-3 to TRBJ2-1; no clear D. Trimming took 2 bases from V and 4 from J, leaving 6 bases between them. Per the germline V gene, CDR1 is SGHTA and CDR2 is FQGTGA. This CDR3 has 13 residues. The CDR3 DNA reads as TGTGCCAGCAGCTTATCGGAGTACAATGAGCAGTTCTTC. Translated, it gives CASSLSEYNEQFF.

V gene TRBV15 combines with J gene TRBJ1-4; the D is unclear. Germline values: CDR1 LNHNV, CDR2 YYDKDF (reference sequence). Deletions cut 1 base from V and 7 bases from J, with 4 bases between. This CDR3 region has 12 residues. CDR3: CATSRVGEKLFF. CDR3 sequence (DNA): TGTGCCACCAGCAGAGTCGGTGAAAAACTGTTTTTT.

V gene TRBV20-1 combines with J gene TRBJ2-7; TRBD1 might be the D (6 bases). This CDR3 spans 14 amino acids. The V end was cut by 3 bases, the J end by 6 bases, with 18 bases between. Per the germline V gene, CDR1 is DFQATT and CDR2 is SNEGSKA (reference sequence). The CDR3 region is CSASPLGRGGEQYF. The CDR3 nucleotides read TGCAGTGCTAGTCCGTTAGGGAGAGGGGGCGAGCAGTACTTC.

CDR3: CASSPGSRNEQFF. DNA for the CDR3: TGTGCCAGTAGTCCGGGGTCAAGGAATGAGCAGTTCTTC. This chain uses TRBV19 with TRBJ2-1, with D perhaps TRBD2 (5 bases). Germline CDR1 is LNHDA and CDR2 is SQIVND (reference sequence). This CDR3 spans 13 amino acids. The germline V and J ends were trimmed by 5 bases and 7 bases, with 12 bases remaining between them. The full variable domain, in which reference TRBV19 and TRBJ2-1 provide the parts outside the CDR3, is DGGITQSPKYLFRKEGQNVTLSCEQNLNHDAMYWYRQDPGQGLRLIYYSQIVNDFQKGDIAEGYSVSREKKESFPLTVTSAQKNPTAFYLCASSPGSRNEQFFGPGTRLTVL.

This chain links TRBV7-9 with TRBJ2-1; 16 nucleotides align to TRBD2. CDR1 is SEHNR and CDR2 is FQNEAQ in the germline V gene (reference sequence). CDR3 length: 18 amino acids. With 5 bases clipped from V and 5 bases from J, the junction kept 9 bases outside the gene matches. The CDR3 reads CASSLGTSGRGQHNEQFF. The CDR3 bases are TGTGCCAGCAGCCTTGGGACTAGCGGGAGGGGGCAACACAATGAGCAGTTCTTC.

The chain couples TRBV5-1 to TRBJ2-3, with 7 bases aligning to TRBD1. The CDR3 is made up of 14 amino acids. From germline, CDR1 is SGHRS and CDR2 YFSETQ. Losses at the gene ends were 4 bases for V and 0 bases for J; bases not matched to a gene: 2. CDR3 sequence: CASSEGQSTDTQYF. CDR3 sequence (DNA): TGCGCCAGCAGCGAGGGACAGAGCACAGATACGCAGTATTTT.

The V gene is TRBV27, the J gene TRBJ2-1; D remains ambiguous. The CDR3 covers 15 residues. Germline CDR1 and CDR2: MNHEY and SMNVEV (reference sequence). V lost 2 bases to trimming and J lost 4 bases, with 12 bases between them. CDR3 sequence (DNA): TGTGCCAGCAGTTTAGTGGGCACCCCTTACAATGAGCAGTTCTTC. It encodes CASSLVGTPYNEQFF.

J is TRBJ1-2 and V is TRBV11-2; 9 nucleotides match TRBD1. J lost 1 base, V lost 5 bases, and 5 bases had no gene match. Germline V lookup: CDR1 SGHAT, CDR2 FQNNGV. The CDR3 is 15 amino acids. The CDR3 coding sequence is TGTGCCAGCAGCCCGACAGGGGGTAATAACTATGGCTACACCTTC. Translating gives CASSPTGGNNYGYTF.

The chain uses TRBV19 and TRBJ2-5; maybe TRBD1 (6 bases). This CDR3 is built from 14 residues. The V and J ends lost 7 bases and 1 base respectively, with 13 bases between them. The germline gives CDR1 LNHDA, CDR2 SQIVND (reference sequence). The CDR3 DNA reads TGTGCCAGTAATGATGGGACACTCCAAGAGACCCAGTACTTC. Translating gives CASNDGTLQETQYF.

The J gene is TRBJ2-3, the V gene TRBV6-1; 9 bases align to TRBD2. In germline, CDR1 is MNHNS, CDR2 SASEGT. This CDR3 is built from 15 residues. V shed 3 bases and J 3 bases; nucleotides not matched to a gene: 4. The CDR3, as DNA: TGTGCCAGCAGTGATGGCCTAGCGGGAACAGATACGCAGTATTTT. It encodes CASSDGLAGTDTQYF.

The rearrangement uses TRBV6-6 and TRBJ2-1; tentatively, D is TRBD1 (5 bases). CDR1 MNHNY and CDR2 SVGAGI come from the germline V gene (reference sequence). Trimming removed 5 bases from V and 9 bases from J, with 11 bases in between. The CDR3 extends over 12 amino acids. The CDR3 spells CASSGQLSEQFF. In nucleotides, the CDR3 is TGTGCCAGCAGTGGACAATTGAGTGAGCAGTTCTTC.

The chain recombines TRBV7-8 with TRBJ1-3; TRBD1 matches 10 bases. Germline CDR1 SGHVS, CDR2 FQNEAQ. V lost 7 bases and J lost 4; bases outside the gene matches: 10. This CDR3 is 16 amino acids long. CDR3 region: CASTNPTGGLGNTIYF. The CDR3, as DNA: TGTGCCAGCACCAATCCGACAGGGGGCTTAGGAAACACCATATATTTT. Variable domain in full (rest from reference TRBV7-8 and TRBJ1-3): GAGVSQSPRYKVAKRGQDVALRCDPISGHVSLFWYQQALGQGPEFLTYFQNEAQLDKSGLPSDRFFAERPEGSVSTLKIQRTQQEDSAVYLCASTNPTGGLGNTIYFGEGSWLTVV.

The gene calls are TRBV7-2 and TRBJ2-2; tentative D call: TRBD2 (7 bases). Trimming removed 3 bases at V and 0 bases at J, with 8 bases between. This CDR3 comprises 15 residues. In germline, CDR1 is SGHTA, CDR2 FQGNSA. The CDR3: CASSFGGPNTGELFF. The DNA for the CDR3 is TGTGCCAGCAGCTTCGGGGGGCCGAACACCGGGGAGCTGTTTTTT.

The chain links TRBV27 to TRBJ2-1, with 8 bases fitting TRBD1. This CDR3 has 15 amino acids. Losses at the gene ends were 5 bases for V and 8 bases for J; bases not matched to a gene: 11. The germline gives CDR1 MNHEY, CDR2 SMNVEV (reference sequence). The CDR3 DNA reads as TGTGCCAGCAGTCTCGGACAGGGTGTATGGCATGAGCAGTTCTTC. It yields the protein CASSLGQGVWHEQFF.

V is TRBV2 and J is TRBJ2-3, with TRBD2 matching 9 bases. The CDR3 is 16 residues long. Germline assignment: CDR1 SNHLY and CDR2 FYNNEI. The J segment lost 5 bases and the V segment lost 4 bases, leaving 10 bases of the junction unmatched. The CDR3 reads CASSVQAGGQGDTQYF. CDR3 nucleotides: TGTGCCAGCAGTGTGCAGGCGGGGGGGCAGGGAGATACGCAGTATTTT.

J is TRBJ1-5 and V is TRBV19; D may be TRBD1 (6 bases). Trimming shortened V by 4 bases and J by 4 bases, and 14 bases separated the two germline ends. Germline CDR1 LNHDA, CDR2 SQIVND (reference sequence). This CDR3 has 15 amino acids. CDR3 amino acids: CASSREGGMNQPQHF. DNA for the CDR3: TGTGCCAGTAGTAGAGAAGGGGGAATGAATCAGCCCCAGCATTTT. Drawing the rest from reference TRBV19 and TRBJ1-5, the complete variable domain is DGGITQSPKYLFRKEGQNVTLSCEQNLNHDAMYWYRQDPGQGLRLIYYSQIVNDFQKGDIAEGYSVSREKKESFPLTVTSAQKNPTAFYLCASSREGGMNQPQHFGDGTRLSIL.

The rearrangement joins TRBV4-1 to TRBJ1-6; possible D gene TRBD1, 6 bases. Looked up from germline, CDR1 is MGHRA and CDR2 is YSYEKL. Trimming took 4 bases from V and 4 from J, leaving 14 bases between them. The CDR3 extends over 16 amino acids. The CDR3 reads CASSLRQASYNSPLHF. In nucleotides, the CDR3 is TGCGCCAGCAGCCTGCGACAGGCTTCATATAATTCACCCCTCCACTTT.

The count of this clone is one. The rearrangement links TRBV7-9 to TRBJ2-7; 10 nucleotides align to TRBD2. CDR1 SEHNR and CDR2 FQNEAQ come from the germline V gene (reference sequence). The CDR3 extends over 13 amino acids. V dropped 8 bases and J dropped 1; count of bases not matched to a gene: 2. As DNA, the CDR3 is TGTGCCAGCGAACTAGCGGGATCCTACGAGCAGTACTTC. Amino acids: CASELAGSYEQYF.

This clone was observed many times. The chain has TRBV27 and TRBJ2-1; 10 nucleotides agree with TRBD1. Germline V gene data show CDR1 as MNHEY and CDR2 as SMNVEV (reference sequence). CDR3 length: 14 residues. V gave up 5 bases and J gave up 10 bases; unmatched junction bases: 8. CDR3 DNA sequence: TGTGCCAGCAGTGACGGGACAGGGGATCCCGAGCAGTTCTTC. Its protein is CASSDGTGDPEQFF.

V and J are TRBV19 and TRBJ1-6; D gene unclear. The CDR3 spans 15 residues. V was shortened by 6 bases and J by 0 bases, with 9 bases between the two germline ends. Germline-derived CDR1 and CDR2 are LNHDA and SQIVND (reference sequence). The CDR3 sequence is CASRTPSSYNSPLHF. The CDR3, as DNA: TGTGCCAGTAGGACTCCGAGCTCCTATAATTCACCCCTCCACTTT.

This chain connects TRBV2 to TRBJ2-1, with D maybe TRBD2 (5 bases). Trimming removed 7 bases at V and 0 bases at J, with 16 bases between. Germline CDR1 SNHLY, CDR2 FYNNEI. This CDR3 is 16 amino acids long. Here the CDR3 DNA reads TGTGCCAGCAAAATTGAGGACTGGAGCTCCTACAATGAGCAGTTCTTC. Translated: CASKIEDWSSYNEQFF.

The chain employs TRBV6-4 and TRBJ2-2; maybe TRBD1 (5 bases). CDR1 and CDR2 from the germline V gene are MRHNA and SNTAGT. The CDR3 runs 11 residues. Trimming left V 8 bases short and J 5 bases short, with 6 bases between. CDR3: CASQGTGELFF. DNA of the CDR3: TGTGCCAGCCAGGGTACCGGGGAGCTGTTTTTT.

The CDR3 spells CASAGNYEQYF. The DNA of the CDR3 is TGTGCCAGCGCGGGTAACTACGAGCAGTACTTC. J is TRBJ2-7 and V is TRBV3-1 (or the pseudogene TRBV3-2); possibly TRBD2 for D (5 bases). From germline, CDR1 is LGHDT and CDR2 YNNKEL (reference sequence). V was shortened by 8 bases and J by 3 bases, with 8 bases between the two germline ends. This CDR3 spans 11 amino acids.

The J gene is TRBJ2-5, the V gene TRBV6-2 or TRBV6-3, with 7 bases aligning to TRBD2. V dropped 7 bases and J dropped 4; count of bases not matched to a gene: 9. The CDR3 extends over 14 amino acids. CDR1 is MNHEY and CDR2 is SVGEGT in the germline V gene. The CDR3 DNA is TGTGCCAGCACCCCGGGGGGAAGGGGAGAGACCCAGTACTTC. This encodes CASTPGGRGETQYF.